The 8 T cell receptor beta chains listed next were all sequenced from one sample in a study of blood T cells in healthy people across ages. Using a J-beta primer mix together with a sample-barcoded 5' primer, a second PCR was run for roughly 7 to 11 cycles. In TCRdb, the 5' RACE reads were re-called with MiXCR into one record per CDR3 protein. The data contain around 2 million distinct CDR3 sequences, around 42% of them seen just once; the ten biggest clones take up 23%. The specimen sequenced was blood. The origin of the receptors is a human donor in good health.

CDR3 nucleotides: TGTGACGGAGACGAGCAGTACTTC. Protein sequence: CDGDEQYF. This chain links TRBV6-2 or TRBV6-3 with TRBJ2-7; D not certain. Germline-derived CDR1 and CDR2 are MNHEY and SVGEGT. The CDR3 has 8 residues.

CDR3 sequence reads: CSVNPGQGGGEQYF. In DNA form, the CDR3 reads TGCAGCGTCAACCCGGGACAGGGGGGAGGTGAGCAGTACTTC. The V gene is TRBV29-1, the J gene TRBJ2-7; 11 bases are shared with TRBD1. The germline V gene encodes CDR1 SQVTM and CDR2 ANQGSEA. V was clipped by 6 bases and J by 7 bases; unmatched bases: 11. The CDR3 is made up of 14 amino acids.

Comment on this clonotype: In this CDR3 the conserved last residue, phenylalanine or tryptophan, is missing, so a read error is likely. This rearrangement joins TRBV7-2 to TRBJ1-2; a possible D gene is TRBD1 (5 bases). This CDR3 contains 13 residues. V lost 2 bases, J lost 4 bases, and 8 bases lay in between. The germline CDR1 and CDR2 sequences are SGHTA and FQGNSA. CDR3 sequence: CASSLPGGYGYTC. The CDR3 nucleotides are TGTGCCAGCAGCTTACCGGGGGGCTATGGCTACACCTGC.

This chain links TRBV27 with TRBJ2-7, with D perhaps being TRBD1 or TRBD2 (5 bases each). V gave up 3 bases and J gave up 7 bases, with 22 bases separating them. This CDR3 contains 16 residues. CDR1 is MNHEY, CDR2 SMNVEV, per germline (reference sequence). The CDR3 here is CASSFGSGAAGREQYF. CDR3 nucleotide sequence: TGTGCCAGCAGTTTCGGGTCTGGGGCGGCGGGTCGTGAGCAGTACTTC.

This clonotype was counted only a few times. The V and J genes are TRBV12-3 or TRBV12-4 and TRBJ2-1, with D perhaps matching TRBD2 (5 bases). The ends were cut back, 7 bases at V and 14 bases at J, with 21 bases in the middle. This CDR3 comprises 13 residues. CDR3 in amino acids: CASILNPGFKEFF. The CDR3 DNA follows: TGTGCCAGCATCCTTAACCCGGGATTCAAGGAGTTCTTC.

V and J are TRBV7-2 and TRBJ2-3; 8 bases agree with TRBD2. Germline V gives CDR1 SGHTA, CDR2 FQGNSA. V shed 7 bases, J shed 12 bases, and the junction held 18 bases outside the gene matches. The CDR3 has 15 residues. The CDR3 spells CASTPGGGNQETQYF. The CDR3 region has the DNA TGTGCCAGCACCCCCGGCGGGGGGAACCAAGAGACCCAGTATTTT.

This clonotype has just one count. This chain connects TRBV12-3 or TRBV12-4 to TRBJ1-1, with 9 bases matching TRBD1. After removal of 5 bases from V and 3 bases from J, the junction contained 7 bases not matched to a gene. The CDR3 spans 15 residues. The CDR3 protein is CASSDTTGGYTEAFF. The DNA of the CDR3 is TGTGCCAGCAGTGACACTACAGGGGGCTACACTGAAGCTTTCTTT.

The rearrangement uses TRBV5-1 and TRBJ2-3; TRBD2 might be the D (5 bases). The V end lost 5 bases, the J end lost 11 bases, and 21 bases lay between the germline ends. The CDR3 runs 14 residues. Germline V lookup: CDR1 SGHRS, CDR2 YFSETQ. DNA of the CDR3: TGCGCCAGCAGTCAAAGTCAGACGGACTTCGGGCAGTATTTT. It translates to CASSQSQTDFGQYF.